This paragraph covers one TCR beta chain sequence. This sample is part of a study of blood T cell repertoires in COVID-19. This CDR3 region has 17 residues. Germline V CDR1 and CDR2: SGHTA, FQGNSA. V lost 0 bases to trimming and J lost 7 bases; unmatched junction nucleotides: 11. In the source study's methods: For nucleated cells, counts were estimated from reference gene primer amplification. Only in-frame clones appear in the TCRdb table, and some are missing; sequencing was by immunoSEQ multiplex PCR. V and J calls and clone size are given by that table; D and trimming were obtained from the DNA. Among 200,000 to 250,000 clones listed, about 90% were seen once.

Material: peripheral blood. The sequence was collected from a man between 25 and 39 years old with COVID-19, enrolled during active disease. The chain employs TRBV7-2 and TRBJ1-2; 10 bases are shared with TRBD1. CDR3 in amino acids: CASSLASAVWDRGGYTF. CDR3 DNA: TGTGCCAGCAGCTTAGCCTCCGCCGTTTGGGACAGGGGTGGCTACACCTTC.